Described below is a single T cell receptor (beta chain) sequence and its context. TCRdb's copy holds only in-frame clones and misses some; the assay was immunoSEQ multiplex PCR. The sample consists of about 80,000 clones, roughly 90% of them appearing once. The source of the sample is a study of PD-L1 blockade in urothelial cancer. Patients were diagnosed with urothelial carcinoma, either locally advanced or metastatic. V lost 1 base and J lost 2; bases outside the gene matches: 6. The CDR3 consists of 15 residues. Germline CDR1 SGHTS, CDR2 YDEGEE. The chain employs TRBV5-8 and TRBJ2-7; 7 bases fit TRBD1. The source was PBMCs, collected around atezolizumab (anti-PD-L1) treatment. The TCR was taken from a woman between 65 and 79 years old with urothelial cancer. The CDR3 is CASSLLGTAAYEQYF. CDR3 nucleotide sequence: TGTGCCAGCAGCTTGCTCGGGACAGCTGCCTACGAGCAGTACTTC.